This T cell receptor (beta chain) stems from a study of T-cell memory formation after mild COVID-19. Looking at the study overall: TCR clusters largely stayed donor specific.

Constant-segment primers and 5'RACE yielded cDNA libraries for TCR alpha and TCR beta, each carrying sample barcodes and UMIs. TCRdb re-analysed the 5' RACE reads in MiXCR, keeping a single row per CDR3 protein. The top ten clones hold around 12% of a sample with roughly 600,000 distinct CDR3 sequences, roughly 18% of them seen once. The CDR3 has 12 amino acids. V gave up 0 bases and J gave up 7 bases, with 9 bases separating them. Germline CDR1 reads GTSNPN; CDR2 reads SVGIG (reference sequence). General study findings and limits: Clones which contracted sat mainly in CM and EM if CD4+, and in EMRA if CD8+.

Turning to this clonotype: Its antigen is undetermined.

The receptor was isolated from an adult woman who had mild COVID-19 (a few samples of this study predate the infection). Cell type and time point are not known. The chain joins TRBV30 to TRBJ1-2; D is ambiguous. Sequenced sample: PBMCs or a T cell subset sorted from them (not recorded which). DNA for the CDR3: TGTGCCTGGAGTGTACTGTATGGTGGCTACACCTTC. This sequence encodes CAWSVLYGGYTF.